Listed below are T cell receptor beta chains from one sample, sequenced in a study of CD8 T cells in ankylosing spondylitis. TCRdb analysed the 5' RACE reads with MiXCR anew, one entry per CDR3 protein. The sample yields about 420,000 distinct CDR3 sequences, more than 20% seen once. Sequencing was done on a sample of blood, either unsorted or a sorted T cell fraction (not recorded which). The receptors originated from a male donor with ankylosing spondylitis. Both conserved end residues are part of each CDR3. A D gene is named only where the DNA matches it firmly. Only part of the rows carry a size: once, few, many, or a class if the clone is expanded.

TRBV9	TRBJ2-7	.	few	CASSPRILSTYEQYF	TGTGCCAGCAGCCCAAGAATCTTAAGCACCTACGAGCAGTACTTC
TRBV7-2	TRBJ2-3	TRBD1	few	CASSKPGQTTDTQYF	TGTGCCAGCAGCAAACCGGGACAGACCACAGATACGCAGTATTTT
TRBV6-1	TRBJ2-3	TRBD2	.	CASSPVGEGRVDTQYF	TGTGCCAGCAGTCCGGTGGGGGAGGGCCGGGTAGATACGCAGTATTTT
TRBV28	TRBJ2-7	TRBD1	.	CAKHGQGQYEQYF	TGTGCCAAACACGGACAGGGGCAGTACGAGCAGTACTTC
TRBV12-3/TRBV12-4	TRBJ2-3	TRBD1	.	CASNPSPGTGVDTQYF	TGTGCCAGCAACCCTTCTCCCGGGACAGGGGTAGATACGCAGTATTTT
TRBV25-1	TRBJ2-1	TRBD2	few	CASSAVHSGSSYNEQFF	TGTGCCAGCAGTGCCGTACACAGCGGGAGCTCCTACAATGAGCAGTTCTTC
TRBV4-2	TRBJ2-1	TRBD2	.	CASSQVAGFRYNEQFF	TGTGCCAGCAGCCAAGTAGCGGGATTTCGTTACAATGAGCAGTTCTTC
TRBV6-2/TRBV6-3	TRBJ2-1	.	.	CASSPRFGGANNEQFF	TGTGCCAGCAGTCCCCGGTTTGGGGGGGCGAACAATGAGCAGTTCTTC
TRBV11-2	TRBJ1-1	.	once	CASSPGRSFTEAFF	TGTGCCAGCAGCCCGGGTCGGAGTTTTACTGAAGCTTTCTTT
TRBV4-3	TRBJ2-3	TRBD2	.	CASSLGLAGGPNTQYF	TGCGCCAGCAGCCTAGGCCTAGCGGGAGGGCCGAATACGCAGTATTTT
TRBV20-1	TRBJ1-2	TRBD1	.	CSATGQAHGYTF	TGCAGTGCTACAGGACAGGCCCACGGCTACACCTTC
TRBV4-1	TRBJ1-4	.	.	CASSQAPLGQPNEKLFF	TGCGCCAGCAGCCAAGCCCCTCTCGGACAGCCCAATGAAAAACTGTTTTTT
TRBV12-3/TRBV12-4	TRBJ2-5	.	.	CASSFDRARETQYF	TGTGCCAGCAGTTTTGATAGGGCCCGGGAGACCCAGTACTTC
TRBV29-1	TRBJ2-3	.	many	CSATPGDPTDTQYF	TGCAGCGCCACGCCCGGGGATCCCACAGATACGCAGTATTTT
TRBV12-3/TRBV12-4	TRBJ2-1	.	.	CASSLRGGNEQFF	TGTGCCAGCAGTTTGAGGGGGGGTAATGAGCAGTTCTTC
TRBV20-1	TRBJ1-5	.	.	CSASNLGPWGNQPQHF	TGCAGTGCTTCGAACTTGGGGCCGTGGGGCAATCAGCCCCAGCATTTT
TRBV5-1	TRBJ2-7	TRBD2	.	CASSLQRESYEQYF	TGCGCCAGCAGCTTGCAGCGGGAGAGCTACGAGCAGTACTTC
TRBV20-1	TRBJ1-4	.	few	CSTARTVDEKLFF	TGCAGTACCGCCCGGACAGTTGATGAAAAACTGTTTTTT
TRBV5-1	TRBJ1-4	.	many	CASSLAAATNEKLFF	TGCGCCAGCAGCTTGGCCGCCGCAACTAATGAAAAACTGTTTTTT
TRBV7-2	TRBJ2-4	TRBD1	.	CASSLTRTGLGKNIQYF	TGTGCCAGCAGCTTAACCCGGACAGGGCTTGGAAAAAACATTCAGTACTTC
TRBV28	TRBJ1-2	.	few	CASRPPPYYGYTF	TGTGCCAGCAGACCTCCCCCTTACTATGGCTACACCTTC
TRBV6-5	TRBJ2-1	TRBD2	many	CASSVLSGSYEQFF	TGTGCCAGCAGTGTACTAAGCGGGAGCTATGAGCAGTTCTTC
TRBV7-9	TRBJ2-5	.	.	CASQLRRGRETQYF	TGTGCCAGCCAACTGCGGAGGGGGCGGGAGACCCAGTACTTC
TRBV29-1	TRBJ2-3	TRBD2	many	CSPEREAGTDTQYF	TGCAGCCCCGAGCGGGAGGCGGGAACAGATACGCAGTATTTT
TRBV7-2	TRBJ1-2	.	.	CASSLDAGGGYTF	TGTGCCAGCAGCTTAGATGCAGGAGGTGGCTACACCTTC
TRBV2	TRBJ1-5	TRBD1	.	CASSEDRTGLQPQHF	TGTGCCAGCAGTGAGGATCGGACAGGGCTCCAGCCCCAGCATTTT
TRBV5-1	TRBJ2-5	.	.	CASSEGRGFQETQYF	TGCGCCAGCAGCGAGGGTAGGGGGTTCCAAGAGACCCAGTACTTC
TRBV3-1	TRBJ2-5	.	.	CASSHFGREPAETQYF	TGTGCCAGCAGCCATTTCGGGCGGGAACCGGCAGAGACCCAGTACTTC
TRBV5-1	TRBJ2-1	.	.	CASSLAVDSYNEQFF	TGCGCCAGCAGCTTGGCGGTTGACTCCTACAATGAGCAGTTCTTC
TRBV6-1	TRBJ2-3	.	once	CASKHTRGGPDTQYF	TGTGCCTCAAAGCACACCAGGGGGGGGCCAGATACGCAGTATTTT
TRBV5-1	TRBJ1-1	.	few	CASDQAFGSGTEAFF	TGCGCCAGCGATCAAGCTTTCGGGAGCGGCACTGAAGCTTTCTTT
TRBV3-1	TRBJ1-5	.	few	CASSQDSDPNQPQHF	TGTGCCAGCAGCCAAGATTCGGATCCCAATCAGCCCCAGCATTTT
TRBV12-3/TRBV12-4	TRBJ1-6	.	many	CASSLVGGDGNSPLHF	TGTGCCAGCAGTTTAGTTGGCGGGGATGGGAATTCACCCCTCCACTTT
TRBV7-9	TRBJ2-7	TRBD1	few	CASSPAGQDAREQYF	TGTGCCAGCAGCCCCGCGGGACAGGATGCTCGGGAGCAGTACTTC
TRBV28	TRBJ2-7	.	few	CASSSSQPPYEQYF	TGTGCCAGCAGTTCCAGCCAGCCCCCCTACGAGCAGTACTTC
TRBV4-2	TRBJ2-6	.	many	CASSQDPHSGANVLTF	TGTGCCAGCAGCCAAGATCCTCACTCTGGGGCCAACGTCCTGACTTTC
TRBV7-2	TRBJ1-5	.	many	CASSPGGASNQPQHF	TGTGCCAGCAGCCCGGGCGGGGCGAGCAATCAGCCCCAGCATTTT
TRBV3-1	TRBJ1-3	.	few	CASSPLRGSGNTIYF	TGTGCCAGCAGCCCCCTCAGGGGTTCCGGAAACACCATATATTTT
TRBV27	TRBJ2-6	.	few	CASSSTGGAGANVLTF	TGTGCCAGCAGTTCAACAGGGGGGGCTGGGGCCAACGTCCTGACTTTC
TRBV11-3	TRBJ2-1	.	few	CASSSAGLPGNEQFF	TGTGCCAGCAGCTCGGCGGGACTCCCCGGCAATGAGCAGTTCTTC
TRBV10-3	TRBJ1-5	.	few	CAISESIGWDQPQHF	TGTGCCATCAGTGAGTCAATAGGGTGGGATCAGCCCCAGCATTTT
TRBV5-1	TRBJ2-2	.	.	CASSLAMGGTGELFF	TGCGCCAGCAGCTTGGCCATGGGAGGCACCGGGGAGCTGTTTTTT
TRBV5-5	TRBJ2-3	.	.	CASASGVSTDTQYF	TGTGCCAGCGCTTCAGGGGTTAGCACAGATACGCAGTATTTT
TRBV6-6	TRBJ1-1	.	.	CASSPGDGTEAFF	TGTGCCAGCAGTCCGGGGGACGGCACTGAAGCTTTCTTT
TRBV24-1	TRBJ1-5	.	few	CATSDPYSNQPQHF	TGTGCCACCAGTGATCCTTATAGCAATCAGCCCCAGCATTTT
TRBV6-1	TRBJ2-2	.	few	CASSLRRRDTGELFF	TGTGCCAGCAGCCTGAGACGGCGGGACACCGGGGAGCTGTTTTTT
TRBV20-1	TRBJ1-2	.	few	CSARDRQGIDGYTF	TGCAGTGCTAGAGATCGCCAGGGGATCGATGGCTACACCTTC
TRBV5-1	TRBJ2-1	TRBD2	few	CASSLGLAESYNEQFF	TGCGCCAGCAGCTTGGGACTAGCGGAATCCTACAATGAGCAGTTCTTC
TRBV19	TRBJ2-1	.	.	CASSIDPSARESYNEQFF	TGTGCCAGTAGTATAGATCCATCGGCCAGGGAGTCCTACAATGAGCAGTTCTTC
TRBV11-1	TRBJ2-1	TRBD1	few	CASSVGQGVYNEQFF	TGTGCCAGCAGCGTAGGACAGGGCGTCTACAATGAGCAGTTCTTC
TRBV4-3	TRBJ2-7	.	.	CASSRQMDSDEQYF	TGCGCCAGCAGCCGCCAGATGGACAGTGACGAGCAGTACTTC
TRBV28	TRBJ2-7	TRBD2	once	CASRQAGGEQYF	TGTGCCAGCCGCCAAGCGGGAGGCGAGCAGTACTTC
TRBV6-2/TRBV6-3	TRBJ1-2	.	.	CASSYDWAGRVYGYTF	TGTGCCAGCAGCTACGACTGGGCAGGACGGGTCTATGGCTACACCTTC